Below, 9 T cell receptor beta chains from the same sample are listed, as sequenced in a study of early T cells in non-severe SARS-CoV-2 infection. TCRdb redid the calling of the 5' RACE reads with MiXCR, one entry per CDR3 protein. Of over 45,000 distinct CDR3 sequences listed, about 7.7% are singletons. The sequenced sample was whole blood, obtained at baseline. The receptors originated from an adult who was a healthcare worker with PCR-confirmed SARS-CoV-2 infection or an uninfected control (not recorded which).

In DNA, the CDR3 is TGCAGTGCTAGTTCCCTAGCTATGCATGCCTCCTACGAGCAGTACTTC. Its translation is CSASSLAMHASYEQYF. The chain uses TRBV20-1 and TRBJ2-7; the D gene is possibly TRBD2 (5 bases). The CDR3 extends over 16 amino acids. CDR1 is DFQATT and CDR2 is SNEGSKA in the germline V gene (reference sequence). Between the trimmed V and J ends, which lost 3 bases and 0 bases, there was a span of 18 bases.

This clonotype was seen ten or more times. V gene TRBV7-9 combines with J gene TRBJ2-1, with D unclear. Germline-derived CDR1 and CDR2 are SEHNR and FQNEAQ (reference sequence). The ends were cut back, 2 bases at V and 1 base at J, with 12 bases in the middle. The CDR3 is made up of 16 amino acids. CDR3 residues: CASSLPRTLSYNEQFF. The CDR3 nucleotides read TGTGCCAGCAGCTTACCCCGGACCCTATCCTACAATGAGCAGTTCTTC.

This clonotype was detected many times. The rearrangement links TRBV12-3 or TRBV12-4 to TRBJ1-1; tentative D call: TRBD1 (5 bases). The V gene lost 4 bases and the J gene lost 4 bases, with 13 bases spanning the gap. CDR3 length: 14 amino acids. CDR3 sequence: CASSYAGLGTEAFF. The CDR3 DNA reads as TGTGCCAGCAGTTATGCAGGGCTGGGCACTGAAGCTTTCTTT.

This clonotype was observed many times. V and J are TRBV5-4 and TRBJ1-4; D remains ambiguous. V gave up 2 bases and J gave up 7 bases, with 12 bases separating them. The CDR3 totals 14 residues. Germline CDR1 is SGHNT and CDR2 is YYREEE (reference sequence). The DNA for the CDR3 is TGTGCCAGCAGCTTCGCGGGTGGAGCTGAAAAACTGTTTTTT. It specifies CASSFAGGAEKLFF.

This clonotype was seen only a few times. The chain has TRBV4-2 and TRBJ2-2, with D possibly being TRBD1 or TRBD2 (5 bases each). This CDR3 has 18 amino acids. Between the trimmed V and J ends, which lost 3 bases and 5 bases, there was a span of 22 bases. Germline CDR1 and CDR2: LGHNA and YNFKEQ. The CDR3 DNA sequence: TGTGCCAGCAGCCAGGGGGTATACGGGGAAGAAGGGACCGGGGAGCTGTTTTTT. This gives the protein CASSQGVYGEEGTGELFF.

This clonotype was counted many times. This chain connects TRBV21-1 to TRBJ2-7. TRBV21-1 is assigned pseudogene status. CDR3 size: 13 residues. The chain's CDR3 is CASSNRDSYEQYF. The CDR3 coding sequence is TGTGCCAGCAGCAACAGAGACTCCTACGAGCAGTACTTC.

This clonotype appeared many times. The rearrangement uses TRBV7-6 and TRBJ2-3, with TRBD2 matching 10 bases. Germline CDR1 and CDR2: SGHVS and FNYEAQ. Trimming took 0 bases from V and 2 from J; bases not matched to a gene: 5. The CDR3 covers 17 residues. In DNA form, the CDR3 reads TGTGCCAGCAGCTTAGCGACGACTAGCGGGCACACAGATACGCAGTATTTT. As protein: CASSLATTSGHTDTQYF.

Ten or more counts support this clonotype. V and J are TRBV3-1 and TRBJ2-3, with unresolved D. V shed 0 bases and J shed 9 bases, with 7 bases lying between them. Germline V lookup: CDR1 LGHDT, CDR2 YNNKEL (reference sequence). The CDR3 is 12 amino acids. CDR3 DNA: TGTGCCAGCAGCCAAGATCAGTGGACGCAGTATTTT. The encoded protein is CASSQDQWTQYF.

This clonotype showed up many times. The V and J genes are TRBV27 and TRBJ2-4; 7 nucleotides align to TRBD1. CDR1 is MNHEY, CDR2 SMNVEV, per germline (reference sequence). The ends lost 2 bases at V and 0 bases at J; junction bases unmatched: 4. The CDR3 is 16 residues long. The CDR3 protein is CASSLGTALAKNIQYF. CDR3 coding DNA: TGTGCCAGCAGTTTAGGGACAGCACTAGCCAAAAACATTCAGTACTTC.